The entry below gives a single T cell receptor beta chain sequence along with its context. Its antigen target is currently unknown. Per-base quality was not reported, and no clone a single base away is much larger than it. Trimming at the junction amounts to 3 bases on V and 4 bases on J, and the germline ends lie 7 bases apart. CDR1 and CDR2 are read off the germline V gene as SGHDT and YYEEEE. The CDR3 measures 12 amino acids from cysteine to phenylalanine. Of the read, only the CDR3 DNA is kept; its 36 bases are in frame from base 1. The data derive from a study of Graves' ophthalmopathy and Graves' hyperthyroidism (dated by TCRdb to the late 2010s). Broadly, across the study: Peripheral blood was collected at initial diagnosis, prior to any treatment. An independent validation cohort was composed of around 19 hyperthyroidism patients and roughly 16 patients who later progressed from hyperthyroidism to ophthalmopathy. To tell Graves' ophthalmopathy apart from Graves' hyperthyroidism, and to predict which patients would progress to ophthalmopathy, the study relied on TCR beta repertoire signatures. To explore V-J signatures that separate ophthalmopathy from hyperthyroidism, a discovery set of about a hundred patients was enrolled, consisting of 40 to 45 with ophthalmopathy and fewer than 60 with stable hyperthyroidism. Once sampling was done, hyperthyroidism patients were given methimazole at a starting dose of 30 mg daily, while ophthalmopathy patients were given high-dose intravenous methylprednisolone. In about six hyperthyroidism patients, the T-cell repertoire of thyroid tissue was compared with the T-cell repertoire of blood. In total, some 140 blood samples were TCR-sequenced: 43 ophthalmopathy, approximately 80 hyperthyroidism and some 17 hyperthyroidism-to-ophthalmopathy patients. For training and testing, the 100 or so patients in the discovery cohort were randomly divided in a 7:3 ratio. Study-level results and caveats: Ophthalmopathy was separated from stable hyperthyroidism by the 13-signature model with roughly 88% sensitivity and 81.08% specificity in cross-validation and with 80%/75% in the test set. No statistical method was used to predetermine the sample size, and group allocation was not hidden from the investigators. Among expanded thyroid clonotypes with frequency above 0.001, most also showed up in blood, which suggests that blood repertoires may reflect the thyroid immune response. In validation, the model predicted ophthalmopathy progression with roughly 68% sensitivity and around 72% specificity; 12 predicted patients were CT-confirmed with GO in a median of about 6.1 months.

For repertoire sequencing, the TCR beta CDR3 regions were amplified from RNA transcripts. HTBI primers and the Qiagen OneStep RT-PCR kit were used in a first-round RT-PCR, which was followed by a second-round multiplex PCR, size selection and purification. Sequencing of the libraries was carried out on an Illumina HiSeq2000 in paired-end mode with 100 bp reads. Turning to the authors' computational methods: SOAPnuke was used for read processing, and reads with adapters, uncalled bases, a mean Phred below 15, or no exact constant-primer or identifier match were discarded. COPE v1.2.5 was used to merge high-quality paired reads. Clonotypes were defined as unique nucleotide sequences and were aligned to IMGT TRB V, D and J references using MiTCR v1.1. The analysis was limited to V-J combinations with a frequency above 0.0001, which together covered 99.2% of the repertoires. For each V-J combination, a TCR clonal expansion and chaos score was defined as F50 clonal expansion divided by the chaos observed in the TCRdist matrix. Welch's t-statistics and random forest were used to narrow the features down to approximately twelve V-J combinations, which were then fed into a naive Bayes classifier. Thyroid-blood repertoire similarity was quantified with the Morisita-Horn index. The public reads were quality trimmed at Q25 with fastp and then assembled into clones with MiXCR by TCRdb, keeping productive beta chains. A single entry per CDR3 protein holds the most common genes and DNA from its merged rows. In this record, the V and J calls reflect TCRdb's handling and not the investigators' own analysis. This sample comprises 500,000 to 700,000 distinct CDR3 sequences, roughly 20% of them detected only once. The leading ten clones occupy about 6.6% of the sample.

Hyperthyroidism was defined as stable when no progression to ophthalmopathy occurred within 18 months of follow-up. Hyperthyroidism patients were newly diagnosed, with disease duration under 2 months, and aged 18 to 65 years. Patients were excluded if they had other autoimmune diseases, uncontrolled infections, pregnancy or lactation. Diagnosis was based on clinical symptoms, serum thyroxine, TRAb, thyroid ultrasound and orbital computed tomography. Ficoll-Paque density gradient centrifugation was used to isolate PBMCs from under 11 ml of fresh peripheral blood. Total RNA was extracted with Trizol reagent and quality-checked on an Agilent 2100 Bioanalyzer.

The receptor chain draws on TRBV5-6 and TRBJ1-2, with the D gene not confidently named. The receptor was isolated from a woman in her late teens or twenties with stable Graves' hyperthyroidism. Some clones in this sample may be carry-over from other donors' samples. Donor details come from another sample of the same person, matched by shared clones. Material: peripheral blood. The CDR3 protein is CASSSSLYGYTF. The DNA reads TGTGCCAGCAGCTCTTCCCTCTATGGCTACACCTTC.